These 2 T cell receptor beta chains were all obtained from the same sample, sequenced in a study of naive and memory T cell subsets. The antigens for these receptors are not known. Both TRBC1 and TRBC2 were covered by a beta constant-region primer of two equimolar oligonucleotides. Four rounds of PCR amplified the ligated cDNA using nested alpha and beta constant-region primers plus SP2. A single record per CDR3 protein comes from TCRdb applying MiXCR to the UMI-ligation and nested PCR reads. The sample yields under 150,000 distinct CDR3 sequences, approximately 18% seen once. Overall study results and limits: Possibly reflecting memory cells re-expressing CD45RA, a few larger clonotypes occurred in naive repertoires, especially CD8.

The specimen sequenced was naive CD8+ T cells from blood. These TCRs come from a human donor in good health.

This chain uses TRBV11-2 with TRBJ2-4; D possibly corresponds to TRBD2 (6 bases). The CDR3 contains 13 residues. From germline, CDR1 is SGHAT and CDR2 FQNNGV. With 11 bases removed from V and 5 bases from J, the gap between germline ends came to 16 bases. CDR3 in DNA: TGTGCCTCCCGGAGGGACCTCGAAAACATTCAGTACTTC. Amino acids: CASRRDLENIQYF.

The chain recombines TRBV29-1 with TRBJ2-7, with D possibly matching TRBD2 (6 bases). The germline CDR1 and CDR2 sequences are SQVTM and ANQGSEA. This CDR3 has 13 amino acids. Trimming left V 5 bases short and J 4 bases short, with 15 bases between. This CDR3 reads CSVLGGKEYEQYF. The CDR3 DNA follows: TGCAGCGTTTTAGGCGGGAAAGAATACGAGCAGTACTTC.